Below, 18 T cell receptor beta chains from the same sample are listed, as sequenced in a study of CD8 T cells in Susac syndrome. The RNA input was 0.5 to 1 ug, and it was reverse transcribed with random hexamers. Each CDR3 protein is one row after TCRdb ran MiXCR on the immunoSEQ multiplex PCR reads. The sample carries fewer than 300,000 distinct CDR3 sequences, 80% to 90% recorded once. The sequencing input was CD8+ T cells from PBMCs. Receptors originate from a human donor with multiple sclerosis.

The chain couples TRBV27 to TRBJ1-2; D gene uncertain. Trimming cost V 5 bases and J 5 bases, with 9 bases left between them. The CDR3 is 12 residues long. Germline V CDR1 and CDR2: MNHEY, SMNVEV (reference sequence). Here the CDR3 DNA reads TGTGCCAGCAGTCAACCCGGGTATGGCTACACCTTC. This codes for CASSQPGYGYTF.

The V and J genes are TRBV6-5 and TRBJ1-2; 12 bases agree with TRBD1. The V segment lost 6 bases and the J segment 8 bases; nucleotides outside the gene matches: 10. Germline CDR1 reads MNHEY; CDR2 reads SVGAGI. This CDR3 spans 15 amino acids. For the CDR3, the DNA is TGTGCCAGCAGCTATTCCGGGACAGGGGGCATAGGCTACACCTTC. Amino acid sequence: CASSYSGTGGIGYTF.

This clonotype came up a few times. V gene TRBV19 combines with J gene TRBJ2-1; TRBD2 matches at 7 bases. Per germline, CDR1 LNHDA and CDR2 SQIVND (reference sequence). The trim removed 7 bases at V and 0 bases at J, leaving 6 bases unmatched. This CDR3 comprises 15 residues. CDR3 DNA sequence: TGTGCCAGTACCCTGCGGGGGAACTCCTACAATGAGCAGTTCTTC. Its protein product is CASTLRGNSYNEQFF.

V gene TRBV6-2 or TRBV6-3 combines with J gene TRBJ2-1; 9 bases fit TRBD2. V gave up 6 bases and J gave up 7 bases; unmatched junction bases: 10. The germline gives CDR1 MNHEY, CDR2 SVGEGT. The CDR3 extends over 15 amino acids. CDR3 residues: CASRITGTSINEQFF. In nucleotides, the CDR3 is TGTGCCAGCAGGATAACCGGGACTAGCATAAATGAGCAGTTCTTC.

In its sample, this clonotype was seen once. This chain joins TRBV10-3 and TRBJ2-3; TRBD2 aligns across 12 bases. CDR1 is ENHRY and CDR2 is SYGVKD in the germline V gene. The length of the CDR3 is 17 residues. Trimming at V came to 0 bases and at J to 2 bases, leaving 3 bases not matched to a gene. DNA of the CDR3: TGTGCCATCAGTGAGTCGGGACTAGCGGGCAACACAGATACGCAGTATTTT. The encoded protein is CAISESGLAGNTDTQYF.

The chain is built from TRBV9 and TRBJ1-2, with unresolved D. Trimming cost V 4 bases and J 7 bases, with 20 bases left between them. The CDR3 is 15 residues long. Germline V gene data show CDR1 as SGDLS and CDR2 as YYNGEE. The CDR3 sequence: CASSTPPGQETGYTF. DNA of the CDR3: TGTGCCAGCAGCACCCCACCGGGCCAAGAGACTGGCTACACCTTC.

V gene TRBV6-6 combines with J gene TRBJ2-7; tentatively, D is TRBD2 (7 bases). CDR3 length equals 14 residues. CDR1 and CDR2 (germline): MNHNY, SVGAGI (reference sequence). V gave up 2 bases and J gave up 3 bases, with 11 bases separating them. This CDR3 reads CASSYGRGGYEQYF. The DNA for the CDR3 is TGTGCCAGCAGTTACGGGAGGGGGGGCTACGAGCAGTACTTC.

CDR3 amino acids: CAIRGGASGYF. The CDR3 region has the DNA TGTGCCATCCGGGGGGGCGCCTCCGGGTACTTC. The chain links TRBV13 to TRBJ2-5, with 8 bases aligning to TRBD2. With V trimmed by 10 bases and J by 13 bases, 11 bases remained unmatched. CDR1 PRHDT and CDR2 FYEKMQ come from the germline V gene (reference sequence). CDR3 length: 11 residues.

J is TRBJ2-2 and V is TRBV29-1; D not resolved. Per germline, CDR1 SQVTM and CDR2 ANQGSEA. This CDR3 has 10 residues. Trimming left V 5 bases short and J 6 bases short, with 4 bases between. CDR3 coding DNA: TGCAGCGTTTGGTCCGGGGAGCTGTTTTTT. This encodes CSVWSGELFF.

Of note for this clonotype: One junction end does not reproduce the germline sequence, and a read error may be involved. The CDR3 DNA reads as TGTGCCAGCAGCCTAGCGTTCAACGAGCAGTACTTC. Protein: CASSLAFNEQYF. The V call is TRBV7-9, the J call TRBJ2-7; possible D gene TRBD2, 6 bases. Germline V lookup: CDR1 SEHNR, CDR2 FQNEAQ (reference sequence). The CDR3 sequence is 12 residues long. Complete variable domain (other parts from reference TRBV7-9 and TRBJ2-7): DTGVSQNPRHKITKRGQNVTFRCDPISEHNRLYWYRQTLGQGPEFLTYFQNEAQLEKSRLLSDRFSAERPKGSFSTLEIQRTEQGDSAMYLCASSLAFNEQYFGPGTRLTVT.

V is TRBV14 and J is TRBJ2-1, with 13 bases that match TRBD2. Germline V gene sequence: CDR1 SGHDN, CDR2 FVKESK. The CDR3 consists of 17 residues. After removal of 5 bases from V and 6 bases from J, the junction contained 10 bases not matched to a gene. CDR3 region: CASSSTLAGGWGNEQFF. The DNA of the CDR3 is TGTGCCAGCAGCTCAACACTAGCGGGAGGGTGGGGCAATGAGCAGTTCTTC.

The V gene is TRBV7-2, the J gene TRBJ2-7, with D unclear. The CDR3 extends over 15 amino acids. V was trimmed by 0 bases and J by 1 base, leaving 10 bases between them. Germline CDR1 SGHTA, CDR2 FQGNSA. CDR3 sequence: CASSLALDGSYEQYF. In DNA, the CDR3 is TGTGCCAGCAGCTTAGCGCTAGACGGGTCCTACGAGCAGTACTTC.

The rearrangement joins TRBV7-6 to TRBJ2-1; tentatively, D is TRBD2 (6 bases). The CDR3 is made up of 16 amino acids. Trimming took 5 bases from V and 6 from J, leaving 20 bases between them. The germline CDR1 and CDR2 sequences are SGHVS and FNYEAQ. CDR3 in amino acids: CASSPNRLVILNEQFF. The CDR3 DNA follows: TGTGCCAGCAGCCCGAACCGACTAGTAATCCTCAATGAGCAGTTCTTC.

The J gene is TRBJ2-1, the V gene TRBV14; TRBD2 is a possible D gene (6 bases). CDR3 length: 14 amino acids. The V gene's germline CDR1 is SGHDN and CDR2 FVKESK. V lost 3 bases and J 4 bases, leaving 10 bases between the germline ends. CDR3 region: CASSHSAGYNEQFF. The CDR3 DNA reads as TGTGCCAGCAGCCACTCAGCGGGTTACAATGAGCAGTTCTTC.

This chain joins TRBV19 and TRBJ2-1, with D unresolved. The CDR3 is 12 amino acids. Trimming cost V 10 bases and J 7 bases, with 14 bases left between them. CDR1 is LNHDA and CDR2 is SQIVND in the germline V gene (reference sequence). The DNA of the CDR3 is TGTGCCACTAAGCCCCGCTTTAATGAGCAGTTCTTC. Translating it yields CATKPRFNEQFF.

This clonotype was observed a handful of times. The chain carries TRBV9 and TRBJ2-7, with D possibly matching TRBD2 (6 bases). V shed 4 bases and J shed 3 bases, with 17 bases lying between them. The CDR3 consists of 15 residues. The germline CDR1 and CDR2 sequences are SGDLS and YYNGEE. CDR3 region: CASSPVLAGGYEQYF. In DNA form, the CDR3 reads TGTGCCAGCAGCCCCGTACTGGCCGGGGGCTACGAGCAGTACTTC. The full variable domain, in which reference TRBV9 and TRBJ2-7 provide the parts outside the CDR3, is DSGVTQTPKHLITATGQRVTLRCSPRSGDLSVYWYQQSLDQGLQFLIQYYNGEERAKGNILERFSAQQFPDLHSELNLSSLELGDSALYFCASSPVLAGGYEQYFGPGTRLTVT.

The rearrangement links TRBV11-2 to TRBJ2-1; TRBD2 agrees at 9 bases. Losses at the gene ends were 5 bases for V and 7 bases for J; bases not matched to a gene: 15. CDR1 is SGHAT, CDR2 FQNNGV, per germline. The CDR3 extends over 17 amino acids. CDR3 in DNA: TGTGCCAGCAGCCAACATGCGGGAGGGGGTTTCTATAATGAGCAGTTCTTC. This gives the protein CASSQHAGGGFYNEQFF.

J is TRBJ2-7 and V is TRBV19, with D perhaps matching TRBD1 (6 bases). The V and J ends lost 7 bases and 4 bases respectively, with 8 bases between them. The CDR3 sequence is 11 residues long. Germline CDR1 LNHDA, CDR2 SQIVND (reference sequence). CDR3 in amino acids: CASKGVYEQYF. The DNA for the CDR3 is TGTGCCAGTAAGGGGGTTTACGAGCAGTACTTC.